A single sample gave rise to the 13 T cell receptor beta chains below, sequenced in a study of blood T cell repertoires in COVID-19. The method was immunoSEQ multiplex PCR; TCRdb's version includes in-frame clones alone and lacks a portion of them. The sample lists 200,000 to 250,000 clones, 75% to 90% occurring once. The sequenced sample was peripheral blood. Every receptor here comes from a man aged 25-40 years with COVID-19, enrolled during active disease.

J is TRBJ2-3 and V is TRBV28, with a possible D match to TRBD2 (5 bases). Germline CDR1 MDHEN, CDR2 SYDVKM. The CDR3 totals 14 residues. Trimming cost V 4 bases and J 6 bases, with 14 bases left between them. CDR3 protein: CASSSRASGDTQYF. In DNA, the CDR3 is TGTGCCAGCAGTTCGAGGGCTTCGGGTGATACGCAGTATTTT. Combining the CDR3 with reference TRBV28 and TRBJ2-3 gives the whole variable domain DVKVTQSSRYLVKRTGEKVFLECVQDMDHENMFWYRQDPGLGLRLIYFSYDVKMKEKGDIPEGYSVSREKKERFSLILESASTNQTSMYLCASSSRASGDTQYFGPGTRLTVL.

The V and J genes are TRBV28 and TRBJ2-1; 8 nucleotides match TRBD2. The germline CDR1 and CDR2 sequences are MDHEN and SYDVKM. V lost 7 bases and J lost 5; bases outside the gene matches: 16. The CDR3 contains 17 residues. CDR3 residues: CASTGASGRGGHNEQFF. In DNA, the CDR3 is TGTGCCAGCACTGGGGCGAGCGGGAGAGGGGGGCACAATGAGCAGTTCTTC.

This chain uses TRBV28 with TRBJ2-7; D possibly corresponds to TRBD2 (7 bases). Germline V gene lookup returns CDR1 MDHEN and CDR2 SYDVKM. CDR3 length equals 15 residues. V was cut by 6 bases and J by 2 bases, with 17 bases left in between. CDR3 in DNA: TGTGCCAGCAGCCCGGGGGGCGGGACACCCTACGAGCAGTACTTC. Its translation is CASSPGGGTPYEQYF. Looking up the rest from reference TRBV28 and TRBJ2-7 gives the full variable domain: DVKVTQSSRYLVKRTGEKVFLECVQDMDHENMFWYRQDPGLGLRLIYFSYDVKMKEKGDIPEGYSVSREKKERFSLILESASTNQTSMYLCASSPGGGTPYEQYFGPGTRLTVT.

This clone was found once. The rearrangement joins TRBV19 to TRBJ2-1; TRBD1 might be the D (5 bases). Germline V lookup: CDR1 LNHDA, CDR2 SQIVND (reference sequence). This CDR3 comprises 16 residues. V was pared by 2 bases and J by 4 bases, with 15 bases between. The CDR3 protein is CASSIKTGSLYNEQFF. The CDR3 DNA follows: TGTGCCAGTAGTATAAAAACAGGCTCCTTATACAATGAGCAGTTCTTC.

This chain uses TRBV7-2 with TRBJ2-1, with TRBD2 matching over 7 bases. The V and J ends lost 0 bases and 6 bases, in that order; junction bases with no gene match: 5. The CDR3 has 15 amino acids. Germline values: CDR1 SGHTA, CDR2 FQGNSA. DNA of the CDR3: TGTGCCAGCAGCTTAGCGCGGGAGAAGTTCAATGAGCAGTTCTTC. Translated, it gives CASSLAREKFNEQFF.

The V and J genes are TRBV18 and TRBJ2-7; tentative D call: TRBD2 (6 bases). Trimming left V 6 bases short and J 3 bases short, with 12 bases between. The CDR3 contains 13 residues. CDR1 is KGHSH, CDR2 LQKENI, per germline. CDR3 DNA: TGTGCCAGCTCGCCGGGAGCCTACTACGAGCAGTACTTC. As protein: CASSPGAYYEQYF.

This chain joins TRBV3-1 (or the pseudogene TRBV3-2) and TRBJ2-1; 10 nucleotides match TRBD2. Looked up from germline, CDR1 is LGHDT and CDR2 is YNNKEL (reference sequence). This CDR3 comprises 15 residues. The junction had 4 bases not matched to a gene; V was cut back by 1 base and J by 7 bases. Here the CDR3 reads CASSQGAGGGNEQFF. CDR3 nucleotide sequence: TGTGCCAGCAGCCAAGGAGCGGGAGGGGGAAATGAGCAGTTCTTC.

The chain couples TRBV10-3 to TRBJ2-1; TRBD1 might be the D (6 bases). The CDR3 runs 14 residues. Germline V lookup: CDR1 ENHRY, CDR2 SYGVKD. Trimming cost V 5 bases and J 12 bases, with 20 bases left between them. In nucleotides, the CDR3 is TGTGCCATCAGTAGGCGACAGGTTCGAGAAGCGCAGTTCTTC. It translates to CAISRRQVREAQFF.

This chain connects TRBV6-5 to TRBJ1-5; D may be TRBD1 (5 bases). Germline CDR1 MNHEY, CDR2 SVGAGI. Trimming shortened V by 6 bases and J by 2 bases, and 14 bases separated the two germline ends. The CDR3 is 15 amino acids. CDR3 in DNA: TGTGCCAGCAGGAGGAGGGCCAGGGGCAATCAGCCCCAGCATTTT. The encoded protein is CASRRRARGNQPQHF.

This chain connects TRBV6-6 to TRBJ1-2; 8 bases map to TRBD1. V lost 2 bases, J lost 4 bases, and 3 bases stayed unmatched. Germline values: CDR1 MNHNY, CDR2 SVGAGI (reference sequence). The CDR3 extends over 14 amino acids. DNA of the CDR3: TGTGCCAGCAGTTACGGACAGGGACTCTATGGCTACACCTTC. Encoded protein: CASSYGQGLYGYTF.

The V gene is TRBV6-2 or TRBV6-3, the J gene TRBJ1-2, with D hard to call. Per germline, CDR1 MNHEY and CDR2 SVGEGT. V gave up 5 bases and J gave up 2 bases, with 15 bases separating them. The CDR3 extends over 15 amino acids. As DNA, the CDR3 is TGTGCCAGCAGTGCCCGGGAGTTGGGAAACTATGGCTACACCTTC. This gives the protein CASSARELGNYGYTF.

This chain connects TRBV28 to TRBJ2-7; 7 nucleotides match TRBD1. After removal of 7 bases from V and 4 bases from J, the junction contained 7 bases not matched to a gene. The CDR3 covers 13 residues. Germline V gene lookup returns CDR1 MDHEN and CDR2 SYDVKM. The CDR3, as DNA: TGTGCCAGCAAGTCCGGGACAGATTACGAGCAGTACTTC. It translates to CASKSGTDYEQYF.

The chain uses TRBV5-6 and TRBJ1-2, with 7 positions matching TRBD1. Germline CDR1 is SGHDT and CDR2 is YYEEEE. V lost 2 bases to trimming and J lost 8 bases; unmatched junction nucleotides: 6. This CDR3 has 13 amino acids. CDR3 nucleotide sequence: TGTGCCAGCAGCTTAGAGGGGGCGGGAGGCTACACCTTC. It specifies CASSLEGAGGYTF.